This T cell receptor (beta chain) originates from a study of radiation and T cells in renal cell carcinoma. As to time point: baseline pretreatment blood. Noted treatment: 15 Gy SBRT to primary tumor, nephrectomy 4 weeks later. The tumor was a clear cell renal cell carcinoma. This CDR3 region has 13 residues. Germline V lookup: CDR1 MNHEY, CDR2 SVGAGI. V lost 6 bases and J 5 bases, leaving 10 bases between the germline ends. Libraries were prepared by immunoSEQ multiplex PCR; TCRdb keeps only in-frame clonotypes and omits some of them. The sample carries approximately 120,000 clones, roughly 80% recorded once.

The receptor's source is an older woman with renal cell carcinoma. Here the sequenced sample was blood, taken from a patient whose treatment included radiotherapy and nephrectomy. The chain joins TRBV6-5 to TRBJ2-2; no reliable D call. CDR3 loop: CASRPVGTGELFF. The CDR3 DNA is TGTGCCAGCAGACCCGTGGGGACCGGGGAGCTGTTTTTT.